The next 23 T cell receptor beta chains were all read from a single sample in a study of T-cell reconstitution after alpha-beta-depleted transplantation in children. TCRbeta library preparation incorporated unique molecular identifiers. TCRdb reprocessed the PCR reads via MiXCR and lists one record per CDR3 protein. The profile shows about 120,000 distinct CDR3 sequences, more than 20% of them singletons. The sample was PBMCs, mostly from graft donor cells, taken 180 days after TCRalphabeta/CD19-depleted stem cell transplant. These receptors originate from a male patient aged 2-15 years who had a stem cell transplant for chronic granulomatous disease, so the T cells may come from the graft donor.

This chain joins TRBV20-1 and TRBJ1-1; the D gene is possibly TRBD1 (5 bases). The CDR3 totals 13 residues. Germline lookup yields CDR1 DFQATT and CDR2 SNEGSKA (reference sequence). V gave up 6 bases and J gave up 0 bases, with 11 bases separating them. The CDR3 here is CSATREVNTEAFF. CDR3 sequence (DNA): TGCAGTGCGACCAGGGAGGTGAACACTGAAGCTTTCTTT.

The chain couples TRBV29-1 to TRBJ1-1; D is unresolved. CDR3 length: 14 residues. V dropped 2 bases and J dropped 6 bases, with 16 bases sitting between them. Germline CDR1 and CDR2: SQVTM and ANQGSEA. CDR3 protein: CSVERPTPKAEAFF. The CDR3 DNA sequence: TGCAGCGTTGAAAGGCCGACCCCGAAGGCTGAAGCTTTCTTT.

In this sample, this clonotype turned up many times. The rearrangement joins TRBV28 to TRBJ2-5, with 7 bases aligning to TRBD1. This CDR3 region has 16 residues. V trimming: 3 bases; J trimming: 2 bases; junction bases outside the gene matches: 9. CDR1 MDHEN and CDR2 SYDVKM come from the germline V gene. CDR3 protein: CASSFPRDSLQETQYF. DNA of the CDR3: TGTGCCAGCAGTTTTCCCCGGGACAGTCTTCAAGAGACCCAGTACTTC.

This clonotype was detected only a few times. CDR3 amino acids: CASTSLRTVGNEQFF. The CDR3 DNA reads TGTGCCAGCACCTCTCTTAGGACTGTTGGGAATGAGCAGTTCTTC. The V and J genes are TRBV12-3 or TRBV12-4 and TRBJ2-1, with D maybe TRBD2 (5 bases). CDR3 length: 15 residues. Trimming removed 7 bases at V and 7 bases at J, with 20 bases between.

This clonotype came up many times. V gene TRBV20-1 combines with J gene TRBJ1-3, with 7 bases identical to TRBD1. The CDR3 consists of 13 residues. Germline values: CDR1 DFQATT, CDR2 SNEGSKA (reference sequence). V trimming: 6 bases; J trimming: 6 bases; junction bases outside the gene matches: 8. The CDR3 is CSAIRQGANTIYF. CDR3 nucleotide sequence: TGCAGTGCCATACGACAGGGCGCAAACACCATATATTTT.

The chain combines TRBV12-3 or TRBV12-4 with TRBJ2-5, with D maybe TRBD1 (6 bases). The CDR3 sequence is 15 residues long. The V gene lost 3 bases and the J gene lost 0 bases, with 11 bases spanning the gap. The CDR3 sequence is CASSFWSGDQETQYF. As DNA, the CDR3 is TGTGCCAGCAGTTTCTGGTCAGGGGACCAAGAGACCCAGTACTTC.

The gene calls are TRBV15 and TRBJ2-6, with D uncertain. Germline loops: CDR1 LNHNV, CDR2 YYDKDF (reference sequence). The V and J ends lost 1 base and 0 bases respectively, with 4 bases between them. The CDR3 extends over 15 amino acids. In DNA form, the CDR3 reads TGTGCCACCAGCAGAGTTAGCTCTGGGGCCAACGTCCTGACTTTC. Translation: CATSRVSSGANVLTF.

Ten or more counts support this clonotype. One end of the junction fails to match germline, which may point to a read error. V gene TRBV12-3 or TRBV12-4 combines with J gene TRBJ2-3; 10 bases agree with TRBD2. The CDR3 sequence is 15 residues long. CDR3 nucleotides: TGTGCCAGCAGTCTAGCGGGAGTGGGCACAGATACGCAGTATTTT. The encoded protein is CASSLAGVGTDTQYF.

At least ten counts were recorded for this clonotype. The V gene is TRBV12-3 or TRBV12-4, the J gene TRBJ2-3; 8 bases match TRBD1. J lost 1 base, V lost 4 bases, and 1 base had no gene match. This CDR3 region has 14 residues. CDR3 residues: CASSSDRGTDTQYF. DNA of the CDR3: TGTGCCAGCAGTTCGGACAGGGGCACAGATACGCAGTATTTT.

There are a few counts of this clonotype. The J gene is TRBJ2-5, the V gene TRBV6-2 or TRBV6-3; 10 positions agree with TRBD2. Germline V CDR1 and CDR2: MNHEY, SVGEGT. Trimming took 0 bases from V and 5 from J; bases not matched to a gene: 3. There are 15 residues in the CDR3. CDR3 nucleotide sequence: TGTGCCAGCAGTTACTCGGCTAGCGGGAGTGAGACCCAGTACTTC. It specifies CASSYSASGSETQYF.

CDR3 amino acids: CASWTGGMNTEAFF. Here the CDR3 DNA reads TGTGCCTCGTGGACAGGGGGCATGAACACTGAAGCTTTCTTT. The rearrangement uses TRBV19 and TRBJ1-1; 11 bases align to TRBD1. Germline V gene sequence: CDR1 LNHDA, CDR2 SQIVND (reference sequence). This CDR3 region has 14 residues. Losses at the gene ends were 11 bases for V and 0 bases for J; bases not matched to a gene: 5.

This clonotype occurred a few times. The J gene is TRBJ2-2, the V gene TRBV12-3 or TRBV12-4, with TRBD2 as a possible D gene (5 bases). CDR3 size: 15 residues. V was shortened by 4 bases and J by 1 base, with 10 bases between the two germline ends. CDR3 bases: TGTGCCAGCAGTTGGCTAGCAGAGAACACCGGGGAGCTGTTTTTT. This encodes CASSWLAENTGELFF.

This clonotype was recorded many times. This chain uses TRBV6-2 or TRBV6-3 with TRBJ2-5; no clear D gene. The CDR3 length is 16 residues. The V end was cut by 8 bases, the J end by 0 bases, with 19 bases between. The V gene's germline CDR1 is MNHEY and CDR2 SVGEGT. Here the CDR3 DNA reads TGTGCCAGCGCATACAGACGTCTAGACAACCAAGAGACCCAGTACTTC. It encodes CASAYRRLDNQETQYF.

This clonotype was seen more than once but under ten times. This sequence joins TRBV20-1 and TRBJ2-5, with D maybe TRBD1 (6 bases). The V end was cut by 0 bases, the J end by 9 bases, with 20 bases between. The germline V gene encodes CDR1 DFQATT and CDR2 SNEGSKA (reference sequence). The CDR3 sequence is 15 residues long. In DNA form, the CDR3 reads TGCAGTGCTAGAGATGGGGACACAAACCGGGGAGCCCAGTACTTC. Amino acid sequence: CSARDGDTNRGAQYF.

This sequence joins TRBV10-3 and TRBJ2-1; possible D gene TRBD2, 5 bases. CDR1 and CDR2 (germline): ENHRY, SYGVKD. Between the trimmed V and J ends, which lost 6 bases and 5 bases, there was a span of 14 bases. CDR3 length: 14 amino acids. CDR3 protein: CAIRSGGGDNEQFF. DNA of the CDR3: TGTGCCATCAGATCTGGTGGAGGTGACAATGAGCAGTTCTTC.

The CDR3 here is CASSLARDTDTQYF. As DNA, the CDR3 is TGTGCCAGCAGTTTAGCTAGAGACACAGATACGCAGTATTTT. This rearrangement joins TRBV12-3 or TRBV12-4 to TRBJ2-3; D remains unclear. Trimming took 0 bases from V and 2 from J, leaving 6 bases between them. The CDR3 length is 14 residues.

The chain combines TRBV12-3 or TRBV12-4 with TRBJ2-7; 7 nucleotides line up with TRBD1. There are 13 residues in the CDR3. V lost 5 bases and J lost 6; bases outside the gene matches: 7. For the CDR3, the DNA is TGTGCCAGCAGTCTACAGGGGCGGGTCGAGCAGTACTTC. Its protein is CASSLQGRVEQYF.

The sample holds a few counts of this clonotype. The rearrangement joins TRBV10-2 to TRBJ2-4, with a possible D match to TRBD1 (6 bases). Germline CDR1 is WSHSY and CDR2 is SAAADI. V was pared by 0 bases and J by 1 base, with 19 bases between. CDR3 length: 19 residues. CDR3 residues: CASSESPGELIGAKNIQYF. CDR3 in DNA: TGCGCCAGCAGTGAGTCCCCAGGGGAGTTGATCGGCGCCAAAAACATTCAGTACTTC.

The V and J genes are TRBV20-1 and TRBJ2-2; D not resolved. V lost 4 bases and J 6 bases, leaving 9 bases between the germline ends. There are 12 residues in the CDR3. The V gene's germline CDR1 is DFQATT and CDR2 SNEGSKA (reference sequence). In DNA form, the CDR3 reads TGCAGTGCTATCTCGGGTCCCGGGGAGCTGTTTTTT. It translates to CSAISGPGELFF.

The CDR3 DNA follows: TGTGCCAGCAGCTTAGCCCCGGGACAGGGGGCCTACAATGAGCAGTTCTTC. It translates to CASSLAPGQGAYNEQFF. This sequence joins TRBV7-2 and TRBJ2-1; TRBD1 matches at 11 bases. Germline assignment: CDR1 SGHTA and CDR2 FQGNSA. V gave up 0 bases and J gave up 2 bases; unmatched junction bases: 3. The CDR3 extends over 17 amino acids. Filled out from reference TRBV7-2 and TRBJ2-1, the complete variable domain reads GAGVSQSPSNKVTEKGKDVELRCDPISGHTALYWYRQSLGQGLEFLIYFQGNSAPDKSGLPSDRFSAERTGGSVSTLTIQRTQQEDSAVYLCASSLAPGQGAYNEQFFGPGTRLTVL.

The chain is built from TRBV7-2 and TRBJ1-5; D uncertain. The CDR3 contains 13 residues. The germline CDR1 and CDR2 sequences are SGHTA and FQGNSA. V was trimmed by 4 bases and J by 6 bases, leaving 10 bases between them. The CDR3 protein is CASSSRFRQPQHF. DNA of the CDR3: TGTGCCAGCAGCTCACGATTTCGTCAGCCCCAGCATTTT.

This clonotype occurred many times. In DNA form, the CDR3 reads TGTGCCAGCGGACAGGGGGCGAACACCGGGGAGCTGTTTTTT. This translates into CASGQGANTGELFF. The V call is TRBV6-2 or TRBV6-3, the J call TRBJ2-2, with 10 bases lining up with TRBD1. This CDR3 is built from 14 residues. V was clipped by 8 bases and J by 0 bases; unmatched bases: 0. Germline-derived CDR1 and CDR2 are MNHEY and SVGEGT.

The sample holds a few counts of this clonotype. CDR3 protein: CASSDSVTGELFF. CDR3 nucleotides: TGCGCCAGCAGTGATTCCGTGACCGGGGAGCTGTTTTTT. V usage is TRBV10-1 and J usage is TRBJ2-2; no clear D gene. The germline V gene has CDR1 WNHNN and CDR2 SYGVQD (reference sequence). The germline V and J ends were trimmed by 3 bases and 5 bases, with 7 bases remaining between them. The CDR3 is made up of 13 amino acids.